The source of this TCR beta chain is a study of beta chain features in type 1 diabetes (dated by TCRdb to 2016 to 2018). Describing the broader study: Mean age, gender distribution, total cell number and subset yield were not different between patients and healthy donors. Across all samples, some 110,000,000 sorted cells were examined, and cell number per subset correlated strongly with RNA yield. In the study, recently diagnosed type 1 diabetes patients and matched healthy donors were compared on the TCRB repertoires of their sorted circulating CD4+ T cell subsets. Regulatory and stem cell-like memory subsets were isolated from only 8 patients and about eight healthy donors, whereas naive and central memory subsets came from all 30 or so donors.

A single peripheral blood draw of around 0.11 L on average was collected from each donor into heparinised tubes. A BD FACSAria II and a panel including CD45RO, CCR7, CD25, CD127, CD95 and CD27 were used to sort naive, central memory, regulatory and stem cell-like memory CD4+ T cells. All sorted populations exceeded 95% purity. PBMCs were isolated right away by Lymphoprep density gradient centrifugation and were stained directly, without culture. Samples were stained and sorted in pairs, with one healthy donor and one patient per experiment, so that batch effects were minimized. The High Capacity cDNA Reverse Transcription Kit was used to reverse transcribe all of the isolated RNA, meaning that expressed TCRB transcripts were what got sequenced. Deep immunoSEQ sequencing was performed on naive, central memory and regulatory T cell samples, with an average of approximately 3.9 million total reads per sample. Sorted cells were lysed in RLT buffer, and RNA was extracted using DNase-treated RNeasy Micro or Mini kits according to cell number. To prevent cross-contamination, each cell subset was processed individually, whereas patient and healthy donor samples were processed jointly. The immunoSEQ multiplex PCR was used to amplify TCRB sequences from cDNA, generating 87-bp fragments that spanned the CDR3 region. The amplicons were sequenced using the Illumina HiSeq platform. The published analysis was carried out like this. PCR bias was corrected computationally using synthetic template baselines, and reads within Hamming distance 2 were collapsed, with unmergeable singletons discarded. Reads were aligned against IMGT to assign V, D and J genes, CDR3 length and insertions or deletions at six rearrangement sites. Within each subset, clonotype counts were normalized to the number of sorted cells before true diversity and Gini coefficients were calculated with the tcR R package. The overlap coefficient, calculated on TCRB nucleotide sequences, was used to quantify repertoire sharing. As a proxy for the pre-selection repertoire, out-of-frame TCRB sequences from naive cells were analyzed. The clones in this table, taken by TCRdb from immuneACCESS, are in-frame only. Not every clone is retained; where verified, under half of the shortfall comes from an unresolved V gene, and the cause of the rest is unknown. V, J and clone size are those of that table, while D and trimming were read from the DNA. The sample has 450,000 to 550,000 clones on record, approximately 31% of them singletons. The ten most abundant clones make up about 0.06% of the sample.

Results and caveats for the whole study, not just this receptor: At VDJ recombination sites, patients with type 1 diabetes made fewer insertions and deleted more nucleotides, a pattern implying thymic rearrangement abnormalities. Because small numbers of individuals were included in the HLA sub-analyses, any influence of HLA type on TCRB rearrangement was left unresolved. Sequencing cDNA rather than genomic DNA could over-represent highly expressing activated cells, although activation and CD3 levels did not differ between groups. PCR may preferentially amplify shorter templates, but because patient and control samples were amplified and corrected together, any resulting skew would affect both groups equally. The naive, central memory and regulatory TCRB repertoires appeared to resemble one another more closely among patients than among healthy donors. Type 1 diabetes patients showed a moderate but significant shortening of TCRB CDR3 length in all four CD4+ subsets.

V gives up 2 bases and J gives up 2 bases, and the segment between their germline ends measures 3 bases. From its cysteine to its phenylalanine, the CDR3 spans 12 amino acids. Only CDR3 DNA remains: 36 bases, in frame from the first base. From the germline V gene, CDR1 is SGHRS and CDR2 is YFSETQ. In the case of this clone: Its antigen specificity is not known. No base qualities exist here, and no much larger clone lies one base off it.

The sample comprised naive CD4+ T cells from blood. Taken with the paper, the label for cell subset or site translates to: true naive CD4+ T cells. The rearranged chain carries TRBV5-1 and TRBJ2-3, with no confidently assigned D gene. This TCR was recovered from a man aged 18 to 30 in good health. The CDR3 in this case is CASSFNTDTQYF. The DNA sequence is given as TGCGCCAGCAGCTTTAACACAGATACGCAGTATTTT.